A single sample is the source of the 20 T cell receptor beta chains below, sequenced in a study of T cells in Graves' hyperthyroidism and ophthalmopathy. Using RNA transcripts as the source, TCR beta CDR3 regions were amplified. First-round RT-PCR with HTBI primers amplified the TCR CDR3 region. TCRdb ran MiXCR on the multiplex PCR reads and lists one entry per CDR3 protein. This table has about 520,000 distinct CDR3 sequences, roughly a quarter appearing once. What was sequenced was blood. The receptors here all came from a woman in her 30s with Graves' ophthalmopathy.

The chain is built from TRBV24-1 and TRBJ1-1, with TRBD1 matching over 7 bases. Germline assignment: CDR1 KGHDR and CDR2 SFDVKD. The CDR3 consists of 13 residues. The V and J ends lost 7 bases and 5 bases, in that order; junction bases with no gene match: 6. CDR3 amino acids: CATRAGGSTEAFF. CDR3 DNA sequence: TGTGCCACCAGGGCAGGGGGTAGTACTGAAGCTTTCTTT.

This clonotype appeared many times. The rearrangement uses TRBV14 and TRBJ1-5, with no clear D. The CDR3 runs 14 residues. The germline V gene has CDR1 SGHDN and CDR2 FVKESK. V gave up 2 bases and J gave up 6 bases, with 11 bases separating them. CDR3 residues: CASSQWGFGQPQHF. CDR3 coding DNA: TGTGCCAGCAGCCAATGGGGTTTTGGTCAGCCCCAGCATTTT.

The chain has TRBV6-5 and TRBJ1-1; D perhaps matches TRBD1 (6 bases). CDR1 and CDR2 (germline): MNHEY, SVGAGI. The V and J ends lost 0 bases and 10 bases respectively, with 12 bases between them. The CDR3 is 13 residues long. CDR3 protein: CASSYSTGNGAFF. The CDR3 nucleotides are TGTGCCAGCAGTTACTCCACAGGGAACGGAGCTTTCTTT.

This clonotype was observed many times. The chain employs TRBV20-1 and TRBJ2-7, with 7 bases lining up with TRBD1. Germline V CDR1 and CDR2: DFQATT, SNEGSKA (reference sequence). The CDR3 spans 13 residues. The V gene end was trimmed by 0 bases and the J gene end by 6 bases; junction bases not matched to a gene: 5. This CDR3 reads CSAREGGWGEQYF. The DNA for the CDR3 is TGCAGTGCTAGAGAAGGGGGCTGGGGCGAGCAGTACTTC.

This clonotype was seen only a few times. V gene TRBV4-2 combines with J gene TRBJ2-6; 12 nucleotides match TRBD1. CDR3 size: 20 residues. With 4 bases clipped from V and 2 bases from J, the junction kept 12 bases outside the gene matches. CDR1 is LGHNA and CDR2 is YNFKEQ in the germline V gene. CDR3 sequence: CASSLRPGQGAPTGANVLTF. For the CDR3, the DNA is TGTGCCAGCAGCCTCCGACCGGGACAGGGGGCGCCGACTGGGGCCAACGTCCTGACTTTC.

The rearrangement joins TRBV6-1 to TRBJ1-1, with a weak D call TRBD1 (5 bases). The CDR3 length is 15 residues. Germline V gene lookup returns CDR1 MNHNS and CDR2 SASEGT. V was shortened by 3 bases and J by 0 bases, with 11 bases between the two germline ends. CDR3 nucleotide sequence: TGTGCCAGCAGTGACGGACAATTTATGAACACTGAAGCTTTCTTT. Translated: CASSDGQFMNTEAFF.

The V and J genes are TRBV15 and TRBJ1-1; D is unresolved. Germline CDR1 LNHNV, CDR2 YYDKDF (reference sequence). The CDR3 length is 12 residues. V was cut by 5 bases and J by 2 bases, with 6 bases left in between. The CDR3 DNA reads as TGTGCCACCAGCGACCTTAACACTGAAGCTTTCTTT. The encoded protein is CATSDLNTEAFF. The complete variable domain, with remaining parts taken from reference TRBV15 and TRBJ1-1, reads DAMVIQNPRYQVTQFGKPVTLSCSQTLNHNVMYWYQQKSSQAPKLLFHYYDKDFNNEADTPDNFQSRRPNTSFCFLDIRSPGLGDTAMYLCATSDLNTEAFFGQGTRLTVV.

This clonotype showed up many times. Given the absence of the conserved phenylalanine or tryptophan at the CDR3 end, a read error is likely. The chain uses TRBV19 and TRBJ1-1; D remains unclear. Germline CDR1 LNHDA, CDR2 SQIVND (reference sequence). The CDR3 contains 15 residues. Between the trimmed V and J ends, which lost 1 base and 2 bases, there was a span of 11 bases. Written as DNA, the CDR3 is TGTGCCAGTAGTATAGTGGTGGGAGCAAACACTGAAGCTTTCCTT. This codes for CASSIVVGANTEAFL.

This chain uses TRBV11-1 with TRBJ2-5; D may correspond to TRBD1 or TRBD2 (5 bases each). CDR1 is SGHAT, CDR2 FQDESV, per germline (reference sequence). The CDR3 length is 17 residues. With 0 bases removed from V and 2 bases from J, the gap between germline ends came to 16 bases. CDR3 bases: TGTGCCAGCAGCTTAGCAGGGGAGAATATGCGGCAAGAGACCCAGTACTTC. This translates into CASSLAGENMRQETQYF. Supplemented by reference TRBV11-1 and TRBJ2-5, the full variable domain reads EAEVAQSPRYKITEKSQAVAFWCDPISGHATLYWYRQILGQGPELLVQFQDESVVDDSQLPKDRFSAERLKGVDSTLKIQPAELGDSAMYLCASSLAGENMRQETQYFGPGTRLLVL.

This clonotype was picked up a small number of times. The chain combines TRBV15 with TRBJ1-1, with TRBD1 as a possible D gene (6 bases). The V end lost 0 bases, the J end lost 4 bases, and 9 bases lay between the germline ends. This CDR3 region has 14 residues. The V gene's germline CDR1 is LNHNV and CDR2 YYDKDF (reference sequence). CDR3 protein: CATSRDRGFTEAFF. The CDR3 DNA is TGTGCCACCAGCAGAGACAGGGGATTCACTGAAGCTTTCTTT. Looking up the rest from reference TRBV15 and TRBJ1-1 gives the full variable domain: DAMVIQNPRYQVTQFGKPVTLSCSQTLNHNVMYWYQQKSSQAPKLLFHYYDKDFNNEADTPDNFQSRRPNTSFCFLDIRSPGLGDTAMYLCATSRDRGFTEAFFGQGTRLTVV.

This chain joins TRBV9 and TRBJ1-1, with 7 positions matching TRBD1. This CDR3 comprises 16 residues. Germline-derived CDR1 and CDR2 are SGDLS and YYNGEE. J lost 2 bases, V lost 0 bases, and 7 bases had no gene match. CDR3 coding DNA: TGTGCCAGCAGCGTAGGGACAGGAGGAGGAAACACTGAAGCTTTCTTT. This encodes CASSVGTGGGNTEAFF.

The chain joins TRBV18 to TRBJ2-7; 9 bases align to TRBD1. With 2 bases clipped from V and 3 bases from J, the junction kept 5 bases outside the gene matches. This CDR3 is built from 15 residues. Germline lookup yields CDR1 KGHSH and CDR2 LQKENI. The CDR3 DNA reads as TGTGCCAGCTCACCAAGACAGGGGGACGGCTACGAGCAGTACTTC. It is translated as CASSPRQGDGYEQYF.

The CDR3 here is CASTVAVNTEAFF. CDR3 bases: TGTGCCAGCACCGTAGCGGTGAACACTGAAGCTTTCTTT. The gene calls are TRBV28 and TRBJ1-1; no clear D gene. Germline assignment: CDR1 MDHEN and CDR2 SYDVKM. Trimming removed 7 bases at V and 0 bases at J, with 9 bases between. The length of the CDR3 is 13 residues.

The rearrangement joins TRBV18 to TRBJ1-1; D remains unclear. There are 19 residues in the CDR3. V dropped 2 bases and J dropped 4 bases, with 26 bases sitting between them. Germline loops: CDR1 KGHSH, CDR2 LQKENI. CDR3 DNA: TGTGCCAGCTCACCAGGGCAGGAGCCGGGTTATTTATCGGGCACTGAAGCTTTCTTT. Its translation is CASSPGQEPGYLSGTEAFF.

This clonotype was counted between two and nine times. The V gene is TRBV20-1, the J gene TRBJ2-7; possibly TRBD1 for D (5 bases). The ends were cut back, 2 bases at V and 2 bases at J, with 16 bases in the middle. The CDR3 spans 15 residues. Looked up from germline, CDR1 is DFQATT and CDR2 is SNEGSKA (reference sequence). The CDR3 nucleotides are TGCAGTGCTAGAAGTGAGACAGAAGTTACCTACGAGCAGTACTTC. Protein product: CSARSETEVTYEQYF.

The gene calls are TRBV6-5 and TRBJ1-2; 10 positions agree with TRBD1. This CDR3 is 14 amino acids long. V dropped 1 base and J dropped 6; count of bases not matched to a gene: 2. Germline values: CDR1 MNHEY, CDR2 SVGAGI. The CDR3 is CASSYFGTGDGYTF. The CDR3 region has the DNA TGTGCCAGCAGTTACTTCGGGACAGGGGATGGCTACACCTTC.

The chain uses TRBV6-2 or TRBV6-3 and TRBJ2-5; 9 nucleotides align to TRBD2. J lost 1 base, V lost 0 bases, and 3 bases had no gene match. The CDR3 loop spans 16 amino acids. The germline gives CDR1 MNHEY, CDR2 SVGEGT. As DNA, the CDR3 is TGTGCCAGCAGTTACTCATCGCGGGGGGGCCAAGAGACCCAGTACTTC. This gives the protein CASSYSSRGGQETQYF.

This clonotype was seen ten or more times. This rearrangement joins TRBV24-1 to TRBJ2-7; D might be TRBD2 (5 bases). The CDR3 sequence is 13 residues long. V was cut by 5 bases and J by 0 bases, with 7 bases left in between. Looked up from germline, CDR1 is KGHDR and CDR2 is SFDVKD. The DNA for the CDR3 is TGTGCCACCAGTGGCCGGGACTCCTACGAGCAGTACTTC. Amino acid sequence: CATSGRDSYEQYF.

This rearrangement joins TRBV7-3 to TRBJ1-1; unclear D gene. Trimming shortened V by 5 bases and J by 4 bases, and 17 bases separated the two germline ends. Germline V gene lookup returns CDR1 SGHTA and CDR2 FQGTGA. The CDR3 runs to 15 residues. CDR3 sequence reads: CASSRLGQSVTEAFF. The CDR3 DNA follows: TGTGCCAGCAGCCGTCTTGGGCAGTCGGTCACTGAAGCTTTCTTT.

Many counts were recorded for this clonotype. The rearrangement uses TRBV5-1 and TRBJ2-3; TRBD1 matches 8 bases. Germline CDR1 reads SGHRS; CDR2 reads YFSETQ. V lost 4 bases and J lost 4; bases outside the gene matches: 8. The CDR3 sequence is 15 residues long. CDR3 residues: CASSLGQGWADTQYF. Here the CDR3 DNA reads TGCGCCAGCAGCCTTGGACAGGGCTGGGCAGATACGCAGTATTTT.